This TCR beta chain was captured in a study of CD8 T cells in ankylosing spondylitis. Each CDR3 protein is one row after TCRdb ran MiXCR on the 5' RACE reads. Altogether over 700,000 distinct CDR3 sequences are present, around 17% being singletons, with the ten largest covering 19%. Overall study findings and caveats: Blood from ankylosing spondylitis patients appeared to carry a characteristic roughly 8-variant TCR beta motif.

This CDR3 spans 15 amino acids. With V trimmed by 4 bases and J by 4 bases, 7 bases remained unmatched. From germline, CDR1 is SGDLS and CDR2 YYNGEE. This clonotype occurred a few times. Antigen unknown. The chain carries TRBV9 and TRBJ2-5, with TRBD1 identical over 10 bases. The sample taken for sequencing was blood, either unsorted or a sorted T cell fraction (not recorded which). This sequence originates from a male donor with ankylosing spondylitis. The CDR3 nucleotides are TGTGCCAGCAGCTCACGGACAGGGGGGGGAGAGACCCAGTACTTC. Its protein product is CASSSRTGGGETQYF. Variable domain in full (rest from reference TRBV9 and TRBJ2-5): DSGVTQTPKHLITATGQRVTLRCSPRSGDLSVYWYQQSLDQGLQFLIQYYNGEERAKGNILERFSAQQFPDLHSELNLSSLELGDSALYFCASSSRTGGGETQYFGPGTRLLVL.